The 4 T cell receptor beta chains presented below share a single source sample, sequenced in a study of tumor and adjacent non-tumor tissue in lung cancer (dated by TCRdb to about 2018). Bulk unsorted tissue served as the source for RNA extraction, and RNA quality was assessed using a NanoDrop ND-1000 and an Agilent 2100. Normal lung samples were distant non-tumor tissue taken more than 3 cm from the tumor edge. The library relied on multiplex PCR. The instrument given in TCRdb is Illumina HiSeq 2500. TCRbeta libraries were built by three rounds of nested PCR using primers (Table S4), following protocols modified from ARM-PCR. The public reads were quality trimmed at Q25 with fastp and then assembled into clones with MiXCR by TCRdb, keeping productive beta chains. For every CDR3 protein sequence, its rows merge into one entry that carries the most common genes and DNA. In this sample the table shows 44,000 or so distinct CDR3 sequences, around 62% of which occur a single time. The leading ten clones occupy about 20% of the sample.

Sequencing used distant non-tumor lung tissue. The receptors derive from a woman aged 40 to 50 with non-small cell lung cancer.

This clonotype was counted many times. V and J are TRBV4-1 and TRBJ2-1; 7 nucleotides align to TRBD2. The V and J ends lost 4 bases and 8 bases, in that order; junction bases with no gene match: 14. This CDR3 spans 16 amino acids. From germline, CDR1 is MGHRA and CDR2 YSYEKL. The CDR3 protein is CASSPRLAGDLDEQFF. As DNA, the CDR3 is TGCGCCAGCAGCCCCCGACTGGCGGGAGATCTTGATGAGCAGTTCTTC.

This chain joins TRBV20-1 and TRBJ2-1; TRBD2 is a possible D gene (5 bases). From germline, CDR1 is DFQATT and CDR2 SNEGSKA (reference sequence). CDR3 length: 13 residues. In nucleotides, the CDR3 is TGCAGAGCCCCTCCAAATCAAGCGGATGAGCAGTTCTTC. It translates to CRAPPNQADEQFF.

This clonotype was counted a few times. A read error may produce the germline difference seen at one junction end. CDR3 nucleotide sequence: TGCGCCTGCAGCCCGGGGGTCGGCACCCAAGAGACCCAGTACTTC. The encoded protein is CACSPGVGTQETQYF. The chain employs TRBV4-1 and TRBJ2-5; possible D gene TRBD2, 6 bases. Germline V gene sequence: CDR1 MGHRA, CDR2 YSYEKL. This CDR3 contains 15 residues.

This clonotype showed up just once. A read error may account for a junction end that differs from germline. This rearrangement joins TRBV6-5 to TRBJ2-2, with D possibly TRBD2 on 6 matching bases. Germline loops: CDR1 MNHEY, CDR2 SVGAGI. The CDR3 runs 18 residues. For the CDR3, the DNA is TGTACCAGCAGTTACTCGAAGCTAACGGGGGTTACCACCGGGGAGCTGTTTTTT. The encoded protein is CTSSYSKLTGVTTGELFF.